The 21 T cell receptor beta chains below come from one sample, sequenced in a study of blood T cell repertoires in COVID-19. Repertoires were generated with immunoSEQ multiplex PCR, while TCRdb's copy carries only in-frame clones and drops some. Of over 200,000 clones listed, approximately 85% are singletons. Source material: peripheral blood. The receptor set was obtained from a woman between 45 and 60 years old with active or convalescent COVID-19.

This clone was seen only once. The chain is built from TRBV28 and TRBJ2-7; D gene uncertain. The V end was cut by 2 bases, the J end by 0 bases, with 8 bases between. This CDR3 contains 14 residues. Germline lookup yields CDR1 MDHEN and CDR2 SYDVKM. The CDR3 loop reads CASSLRSGSYEQYF. CDR3 coding DNA: TGTGCCAGCAGTTTACGGTCAGGCTCCTACGAGCAGTACTTC.

J is TRBJ2-1 and V is TRBV7-3; D possibly corresponds to TRBD2 (6 bases). Germline V gives CDR1 SGHTA, CDR2 FQGTGA. CDR3 length: 16 residues. With 0 bases removed from V and 0 bases from J, the gap between germline ends came to 9 bases. CDR3 sequence reads: CASSLTYGSSYNEQFF. CDR3 coding DNA: TGTGCCAGCAGCTTAACGTACGGGAGCTCCTACAATGAGCAGTTCTTC.

The rearrangement joins TRBV7-3 to TRBJ2-1, with TRBD2 identical over 8 bases. Looked up from germline, CDR1 is SGHTA and CDR2 is FQGTGA. V lost 5 bases and J lost 4; bases outside the gene matches: 7. The CDR3 runs 15 residues. The CDR3 DNA reads TGTGCCAGCAGCCAGCCGGGACTAGTTTACAATGAGCAGTTCTTC. Its translation is CASSQPGLVYNEQFF.

This clone was detected a few times. The chain couples TRBV6-4 to TRBJ2-2; tentative D call: TRBD1 (5 bases). The CDR3 loop spans 15 amino acids. V was cut by 4 bases and J by 0 bases, with 9 bases left in between. Germline assignment: CDR1 MRHNA and CDR2 SNTAGT. The CDR3 bases are TGTGCCAGCAGTGGTGACAGCTCGAACACCGGGGAGCTGTTTTTT. Its protein product is CASSGDSSNTGELFF.

The chain employs TRBV28 and TRBJ1-2, with a tentative D call TRBD1 (5 bases). Germline loops: CDR1 MDHEN, CDR2 SYDVKM. The CDR3 is 13 residues long. Trimming shortened V by 2 bases and J by 14 bases, and 18 bases separated the two germline ends. The CDR3 reads CASSLGTHLLGTF. For the CDR3, the DNA is TGTGCCAGCAGTTTAGGGACTCACTTGTTGGGGACCTTC.

The rearrangement uses TRBV7-9 and TRBJ1-2; a possible D gene is TRBD1 (5 bases). This CDR3 has 15 residues. Germline CDR1 is SEHNR and CDR2 is FQNEAQ (reference sequence). Deletions cut 6 bases from V and 3 bases from J, with 17 bases between. CDR3 in DNA: TGTGCCAGCAGTACCAGGGCGCGACCAGACTATGGCTACACCTTC. It yields the protein CASSTRARPDYGYTF. The whole variable domain, filled in from reference TRBV7-9 and TRBJ1-2, reads DTGVSQNPRHKITKRGQNVTFRCDPISEHNRLYWYRQTLGQGPEFLTYFQNEAQLEKSRLLSDRFSAERPKGSFSTLEIQRTEQGDSAMYLCASSTRARPDYGYTFGSGTRLTVV.

This clone was detected only once. This chain links TRBV28 with TRBJ1-5; 8 bases map to TRBD1. CDR3 length: 16 residues. Trimming cost V 7 bases and J 5 bases; bases outside gene matches: 13. Looked up from germline, CDR1 is MDHEN and CDR2 is SYDVKM. The CDR3 sequence: CASTVDRASNYQPQHF. The CDR3 DNA follows: TGTGCCAGCACTGTGGACAGGGCGTCTAATTATCAGCCCCAGCATTTT. Using reference TRBV28 and TRBJ1-5 for the parts outside the CDR3, the full variable domain is DVKVTQSSRYLVKRTGEKVFLECVQDMDHENMFWYRQDPGLGLRLIYFSYDVKMKEKGDIPEGYSVSREKKERFSLILESASTNQTSMYLCASTVDRASNYQPQHFGDGTRLSIL.

The CDR3 DNA sequence: TGTGCCAGCTCACCCAACTCAGCCGGGGGGGCAGATACGCAGTATTTT. It translates to CASSPNSAGGADTQYF. The chain links TRBV18 to TRBJ2-3; the match to TRBD2 covers 8 bases. The germline gives CDR1 KGHSH, CDR2 LQKENI. The CDR3 consists of 16 residues. Trimming at V came to 3 bases and at J to 4 bases, leaving 9 bases not matched to a gene. Based on the CDR3 plus reference TRBV18 and TRBJ2-3, the full variable domain is NAGVMQNPRHLVRRRGQEARLRCSPMKGHSHVYWYRQLPEEGLKFMVYLQKENIIDESGMPKERFSAEFPKEGPSILRIQQVVRGDSAAYFCASSPNSAGGADTQYFGPGTRLTVL.

This rearrangement joins TRBV19 to TRBJ1-2, with TRBD1 matching over 9 bases. The CDR3 totals 15 residues. The V and J ends lost 9 bases and 6 bases, in that order; junction bases with no gene match: 14. CDR1 is LNHDA and CDR2 is SQIVND in the germline V gene (reference sequence). The CDR3 DNA is TGTGCCAGCGTTATCCGGGACAGGGCGGGCCATGGCTACACCTTC. This codes for CASVIRDRAGHGYTF.

V and J are TRBV11-2 and TRBJ2-3; the D gene is possibly TRBD2 (6 bases). Germline CDR1 SGHAT, CDR2 FQNNGV. CDR3 length equals 11 residues. The V end was cut by 5 bases, the J end by 11 bases, with 11 bases between. The CDR3 sequence: CASSAYGGQYF. The DNA of the CDR3 is TGTGCCAGCAGCGCCTACGGGGGGCAGTATTTT.

The chain has TRBV7-9 and TRBJ1-6; possibly TRBD1 for D (6 bases). The germline V and J ends were trimmed by 5 bases and 6 bases, with 11 bases remaining between them. There are 14 residues in the CDR3. Per the germline V gene, CDR1 is SEHNR and CDR2 is FQNEAQ (reference sequence). CDR3 in DNA: TGTGCCAGCAGCCCAGGGGTGGGTAATTCACCCCTCCACTTT. Encoded protein: CASSPGVGNSPLHF.

The CDR3 loop reads CASSQENYVNEQFF. The CDR3 region has the DNA TGCGCCAGCAGCCAAGAAAACTATGTCAATGAGCAGTTCTTC. The rearrangement joins TRBV4-1 to TRBJ2-1; no reliable D call. Between the trimmed V and J ends, which lost 0 bases and 6 bases, there was a span of 9 bases. CDR1 MGHRA and CDR2 YSYEKL come from the germline V gene. There are 14 residues in the CDR3.

The rearrangement joins TRBV28 to TRBJ2-7; 9 bases are a match to TRBD1. The germline V gene encodes CDR1 MDHEN and CDR2 SYDVKM. V was pared by 8 bases and J by 3 bases, with 11 bases of the junction left unmatched. This CDR3 region has 15 residues. The CDR3 DNA reads TGTGCCAGCCGGCTCTGGGACAGGGTAGGCTACGAGCAGTACTTC. Its translation is CASRLWDRVGYEQYF.

The rearrangement joins TRBV28 to TRBJ2-5; maybe TRBD1 (6 bases). Germline loops: CDR1 MDHEN, CDR2 SYDVKM. V shed 6 bases and J shed 5 bases, with 16 bases lying between them. The CDR3 runs to 14 residues. This CDR3 is CASSLQGIHETQYF. The CDR3 DNA sequence: TGTGCCAGCAGCTTACAGGGAATCCACGAGACCCAGTACTTC.

V is TRBV13 and J is TRBJ1-1; 8 nucleotides match TRBD1. The CDR3 runs to 15 residues. The V segment lost 3 bases and the J segment 6 bases; nucleotides outside the gene matches: 9. The V gene's germline CDR1 is PRHDT and CDR2 FYEKMQ (reference sequence). The CDR3 bases are TGTGCCAGCAGCTTTTCAGGACAGGGCTCGGCTGAAGCTTTCTTT. Translation gives CASSFSGQGSAEAFF.

The chain combines TRBV19 with TRBJ1-5; D not certain. Trimming removed 1 base at V and 7 bases at J, with 14 bases between. The CDR3 covers 15 residues. Per the germline V gene, CDR1 is LNHDA and CDR2 is SQIVND (reference sequence). The CDR3 reads CASSIGIRESQPQHF. CDR3 nucleotides: TGTGCCAGTAGTATAGGCATAAGGGAGAGCCAGCCCCAGCATTTT.

The chain joins TRBV19 to TRBJ2-3; TRBD1 agrees at 10 bases. CDR1 LNHDA and CDR2 SQIVND come from the germline V gene (reference sequence). This CDR3 is built from 18 residues. V lost 6 bases, J lost 2 bases, and 14 bases stayed unmatched. In DNA form, the CDR3 reads TGTGCCAGTAGCCGGGTGGGTATCGGGACAGGGGTCACAGATACGCAGTATTTT. Its protein product is CASSRVGIGTGVTDTQYF. Full variable domain (outside the CDR3, taken from reference TRBV19 and TRBJ2-3): DGGITQSPKYLFRKEGQNVTLSCEQNLNHDAMYWYRQDPGQGLRLIYYSQIVNDFQKGDIAEGYSVSREKKESFPLTVTSAQKNPTAFYLCASSRVGIGTGVTDTQYFGPGTRLTVL.

This chain connects TRBV6-2 or TRBV6-3 to TRBJ1-6; unclear D gene. This CDR3 comprises 15 residues. V lost 2 bases and J 7 bases, leaving 12 bases between the germline ends. Germline V CDR1 and CDR2: MNHEY, SVGEGT. CDR3: CASSYQVGINSPLHF. DNA of the CDR3: TGTGCCAGCAGTTACCAGGTCGGGATAAATTCACCCCTCCACTTT.

The V and J genes are TRBV2 and TRBJ1-1, with D uncertain. The CDR3 is 13 amino acids. Trimming removed 8 bases from V and 6 bases from J, with 16 bases in between. The germline V gene encodes CDR1 SNHLY and CDR2 FYNNEI. CDR3 DNA sequence: TGTGCCAGCGGCTTCGGGGTTAGGGCTGAAGCTTTCTTT. Its protein is CASGFGVRAEAFF. The variable domain in full, completed from reference TRBV2 and TRBJ1-1, reads EPEVTQTPSHQVTQMGQEVILRCVPISNHLYFYWYRQILGQKVEFLVSFYNNEISEKSEIFDDQFSVERPDGSNFTLKIRSTKLEDSAMYFCASGFGVRAEAFFGQGTRLTVV.

V usage is TRBV2 and J usage is TRBJ2-2; 7 bases align to TRBD1. J was trimmed by 0 bases and V by 2 bases; bases with no gene match: 3. CDR1 is SNHLY, CDR2 FYNNEI, per germline. This CDR3 has 16 amino acids. The CDR3 is CASSEWDSPNTGELFF. The CDR3 DNA reads as TGTGCCAGCAGTGAATGGGACAGTCCGAACACCGGGGAGCTGTTTTTT.

This clone was found once. J is TRBJ1-2 and V is TRBV4-2, with no clear D. Trimming took 3 bases from V and 7 from J, leaving 15 bases between them. The CDR3 is made up of 14 amino acids. The germline CDR1 and CDR2 sequences are LGHNA and YNFKEQ. CDR3 nucleotides: TGTGCCAGCAGCCAGCCCCCCCCAGAGGGTGGCTACACCTTC. It codes for CASSQPPPEGGYTF.